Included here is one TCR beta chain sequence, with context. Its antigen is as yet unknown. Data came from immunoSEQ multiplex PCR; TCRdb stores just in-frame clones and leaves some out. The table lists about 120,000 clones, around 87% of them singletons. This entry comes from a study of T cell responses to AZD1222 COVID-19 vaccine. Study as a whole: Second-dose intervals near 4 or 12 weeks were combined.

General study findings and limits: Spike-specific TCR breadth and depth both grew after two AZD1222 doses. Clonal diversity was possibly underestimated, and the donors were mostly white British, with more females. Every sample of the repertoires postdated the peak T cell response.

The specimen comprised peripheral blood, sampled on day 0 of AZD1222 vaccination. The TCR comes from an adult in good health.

The DNA for the CDR3 is TGTGCCATCAGTGAGCGGGGCCCCCCGACAGATACGCAGTATTTT. Protein: CAISERGPPTDTQYF. The chain links TRBV10-3 to TRBJ2-3, with D perhaps assigned TRBD1 or TRBD2 (5 bases each). Germline V gives CDR1 ENHRY, CDR2 SYGVKD. This CDR3 comprises 15 residues. V lost 2 bases, J lost 3 bases, and 12 bases lay in between.